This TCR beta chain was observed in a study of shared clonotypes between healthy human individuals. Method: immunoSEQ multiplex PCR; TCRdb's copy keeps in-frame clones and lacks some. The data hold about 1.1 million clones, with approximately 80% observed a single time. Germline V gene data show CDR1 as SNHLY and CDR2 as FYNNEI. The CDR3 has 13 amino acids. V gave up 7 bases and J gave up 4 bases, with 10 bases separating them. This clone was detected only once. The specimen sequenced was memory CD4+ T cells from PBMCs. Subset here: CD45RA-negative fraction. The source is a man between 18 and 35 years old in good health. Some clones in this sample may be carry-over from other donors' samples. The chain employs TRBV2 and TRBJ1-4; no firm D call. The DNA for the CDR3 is TGTGCCAGCACCCCTGAGGTTAATGAAAAACTGTTTTTT. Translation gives CASTPEVNEKLFF. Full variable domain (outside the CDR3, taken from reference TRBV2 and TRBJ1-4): EPEVTQTPSHQVTQMGQEVILRCVPISNHLYFYWYRQILGQKVEFLVSFYNNEISEKSEIFDDQFSVERPDGSNFTLKIRSTKLEDSAMYFCASTPEVNEKLFFGSGTQLSVL.